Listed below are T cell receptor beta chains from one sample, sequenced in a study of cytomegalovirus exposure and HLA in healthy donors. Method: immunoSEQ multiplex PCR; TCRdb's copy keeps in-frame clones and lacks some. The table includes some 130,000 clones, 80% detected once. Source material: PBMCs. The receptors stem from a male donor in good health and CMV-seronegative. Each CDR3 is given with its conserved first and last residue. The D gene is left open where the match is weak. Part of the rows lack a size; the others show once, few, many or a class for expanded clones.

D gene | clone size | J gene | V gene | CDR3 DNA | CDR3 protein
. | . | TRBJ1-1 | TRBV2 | TGTGCCAGCAGTGAGGACCCTCCCTGGAGGGCTAACACTGAAGCTTTCTTT | CASSEDPPWRANTEAFF
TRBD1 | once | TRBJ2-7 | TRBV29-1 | TGCAGCGTGGAATTGGGACAGGGAACCTACGAGCAGTACTTC | CSVELGQGTYEQYF
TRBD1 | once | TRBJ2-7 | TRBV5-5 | TGTGCCAGCAGCTTGGTTCGGACAGGATCCTACGAGCAGTACTTC | CASSLVRTGSYEQYF
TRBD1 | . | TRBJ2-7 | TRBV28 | TGTGCCAGCAGTTTACGGGACAGGGGGCGTGAGCAGTACTTC | CASSLRDRGREQYF
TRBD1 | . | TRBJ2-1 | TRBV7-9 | TGTGCCAGCAGCTTAGTGGGACAGGGGGTTCATGAGCAGTTCTTC | CASSLVGQGVHEQFF
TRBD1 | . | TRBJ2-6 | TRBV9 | TGTGCCAGCAGTTACACAGGGGGACGGGCCAACGGCCTGACTTTC | CASSYTGGRANGLTF
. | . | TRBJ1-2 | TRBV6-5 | TGTGCCAGCAGTTACGCGGGGGCGCGAGGCTACACCTTC | CASSYAGARGYTF
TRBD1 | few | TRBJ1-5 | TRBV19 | TGTGCCAGTAGTATACAAAAAAACAGGGGGAGAAATCAGCCCCAGCATTTT | CASSIQKNRGRNQPQHF
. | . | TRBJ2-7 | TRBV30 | TGTGCCTGGTCCTCGGGAGTTCGATACGAGCAGTACTTC | CAWSSGVRYEQYF
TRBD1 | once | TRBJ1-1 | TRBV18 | TGTGCCAGCTCACGACTGGGACAGGGGAACACTGAAGCTTTCTTT | CASSRLGQGNTEAFF
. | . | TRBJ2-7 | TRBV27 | TGTGCCAGCAGTTTATCGAGCTTACTAGGCGAGCAGTACTTC | CASSLSSLLGEQYF
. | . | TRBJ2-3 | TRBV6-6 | TGTGCCAGCAGTTACCCCATTTCCGGGGATACGCAGTATTTT | CASSYPISGDTQYF
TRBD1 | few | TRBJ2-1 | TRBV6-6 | TGTGCCAGCAGTCTGACAGGGAAACCCAACAATGAGCAGTTCTTC | CASSLTGKPNNEQFF
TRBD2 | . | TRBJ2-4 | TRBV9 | TGTGCCAGCAGCGGCGGGCTAGCGGGGAACAAAAACATTCAGTACTTC | CASSGGLAGNKNIQYF
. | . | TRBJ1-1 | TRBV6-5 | TGTGCCAGCACCCGGGGGATAAACACTGAAGCTTTCTTT | CASTRGINTEAFF
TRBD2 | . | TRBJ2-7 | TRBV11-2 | TGTGCCAGCAGCTCGAGACTAGCGGGCCCGTACGAGCAGTACTTC | CASSSRLAGPYEQYF
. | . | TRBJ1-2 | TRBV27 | TGTGCCAGCAGTTTATCTGGGACATTTGACTACACCTTC | CASSLSGTFDYTF
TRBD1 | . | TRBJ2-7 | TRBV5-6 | TGTGCCAGCGGACAGGGGGCCTACGAGCAGTACTTC | CASGQGAYEQYF
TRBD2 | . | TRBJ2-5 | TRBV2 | TGTGCCAGCAGCCCCGGAGCTAGCGGGGGGGTGGGGGAGACCCAGTACTTC | CASSPGASGGVGETQYF
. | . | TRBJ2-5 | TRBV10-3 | TGTGCCATCAGTGAGTCGACTTGGTCTAGCCAAGAGACCCAGTACTTC | CAISESTWSSQETQYF
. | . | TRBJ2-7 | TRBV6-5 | TGTGCCAGCACCCCAGCTGGGAGCCCCTACGAGCAGTACTTC | CASTPAGSPYEQYF
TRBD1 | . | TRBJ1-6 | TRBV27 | TGTGCCAGCACCCCGGGACAGTATAATTCACCCCTCCACTTT | CASTPGQYNSPLHF
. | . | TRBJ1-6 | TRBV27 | TGTGCCAGCGGGAGAGGGACTGGCTCCTATAATTCACCCCTCCACTTT | CASGRGTGSYNSPLHF
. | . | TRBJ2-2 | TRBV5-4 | TGTGCCAGCAGCTTGGCGGACACCGGGGAGCTGTTTTTT | CASSLADTGELFF
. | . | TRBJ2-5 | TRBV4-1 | TGCGCCAGCAGCCAATTGGAGGTAGCGGAGACCCAGTACTTC | CASSQLEVAETQYF
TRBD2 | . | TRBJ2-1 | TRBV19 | TGTGCCAGTAGTATAGGCCCTAGCGGGAGGGCTTTTGACAATGAGCAGTTCTTC | CASSIGPSGRAFDNEQFF
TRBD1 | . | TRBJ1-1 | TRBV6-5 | TGTGCCAGCAGGGGTGAGGGACAGGGGGGAACAGCTTTCTTT | CASRGEGQGGTAFF
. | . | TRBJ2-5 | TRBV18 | TGTGCCAGCTCACCTCTGGGGGGGACCCAGTACTTC | CASSPLGGTQYF
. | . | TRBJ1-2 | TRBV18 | TGTGCCAGCTCACCACCGGAGCGGGCCTATGGCTACACCTTC | CASSPPERAYGYTF
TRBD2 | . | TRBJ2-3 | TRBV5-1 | TGCGCCAGCATAGGCGGGACTAGCGGGACTCAAGATACGCAGTATTTT | CASIGGTSGTQDTQYF
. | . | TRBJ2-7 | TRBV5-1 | TGCGCCAGCAGCTTGGTCCAGGGATCCTACGAGCAGTACTTC | CASSLVQGSYEQYF
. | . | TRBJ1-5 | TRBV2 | TGTGCCAGCAGCTACCGGGGGGGTTGGGGCAATCAGCCCCAGCATTTT | CASSYRGGWGNQPQHF
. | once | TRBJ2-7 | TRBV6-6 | TGTGCCAGCAGTTACCCAAGCTACGAGCAGTACTTC | CASSYPSYEQYF
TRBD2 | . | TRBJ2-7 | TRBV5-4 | TGTGCCAGCAGGCCAAACCTCGGGACTAGCGGGGGGCCCCCCTACGAGCAGTACTTC | CASRPNLGTSGGPPYEQYF
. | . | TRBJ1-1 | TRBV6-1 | TGTGCCAGCAGTCCCAAGGAGGAGACTGAAGCTTTCTTT | CASSPKEETEAFF
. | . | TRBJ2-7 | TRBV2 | TGTGCCAGCAGTGGGGGCAGGAGCTACGAGCAGTACTTC | CASSGGRSYEQYF
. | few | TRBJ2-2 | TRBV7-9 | TGTGCCAGCAGCTTATCAGCCGGGGAGCTGTTTTTT | CASSLSAGELFF
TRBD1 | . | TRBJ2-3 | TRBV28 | TGTGCCAGCAGAGTCCTTACTGGGACAGGGGGGAAAGATACGCAGTATTTT | CASRVLTGTGGKDTQYF
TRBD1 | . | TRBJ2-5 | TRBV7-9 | TGTTCCAGCAGCTTTCGACAGGGCGCCCGGGAGACCCAGTACTTC | CSSSFRQGARETQYF
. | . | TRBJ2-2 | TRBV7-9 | TGTTCCAGCAGCTTAGTTCCGGAGATTGTGTACGGGGAGCTGTTTTTT | CSSSLVPEIVYGELFF
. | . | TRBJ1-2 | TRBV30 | TGTGCCTGGAGTGACAGGGAGCGGGGCTACACCTTC | CAWSDRERGYTF
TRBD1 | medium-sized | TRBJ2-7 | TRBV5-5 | TGTGCCAGCAGCCGGACAGGGGTGTACGAGCAGTACTTC | CASSRTGVYEQYF
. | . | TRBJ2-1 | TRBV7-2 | TGTGCCAGCAGCTTATTTCCCGGGGTAGACAATGAGCAGTTCTTC | CASSLFPGVDNEQFF
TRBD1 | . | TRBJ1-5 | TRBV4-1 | TGCGCCAGCAGCCAAAGACAGGGTAGCAATCAGCCCCAGCATTTT | CASSQRQGSNQPQHF
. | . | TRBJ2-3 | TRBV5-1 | TGCGCCAGCATCGGATCCCGGGCAGATACGCAGTATTTT | CASIGSRADTQYF
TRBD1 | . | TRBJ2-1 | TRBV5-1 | TGCGCCAGCAGCTCTTCCCGGGACAGGGGGTTCTACAATGAGCAGTTCTTC | CASSSSRDRGFYNEQFF
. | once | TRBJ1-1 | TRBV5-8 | TGTGCCAGCAGCTTGGCCGGTCCGAACACTGAAGCTTTCTTT | CASSLAGPNTEAFF
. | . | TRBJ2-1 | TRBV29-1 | TGCAGCGTTCCCTTAACACAGGACCCATTTGGCGTGGATGAGCAGTTCTTC | CSVPLTQDPFGVDEQFF
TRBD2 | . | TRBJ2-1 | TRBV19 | TGTGCCAGTAGTATGAGGGCTCGCGGGGGGCTCTTCAATGAGCAGTTCTTC | CASSMRARGGLFNEQFF
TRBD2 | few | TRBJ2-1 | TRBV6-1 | TGTGCCAGCAGTGAGACTAGCGGAACCTACAATGAGCAGTTCTTC | CASSETSGTYNEQFF
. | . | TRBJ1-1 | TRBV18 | TGTGCCAGCTCACCACCGAGGGTGGGCACTGAAGCTTTCTTT | CASSPPRVGTEAFF